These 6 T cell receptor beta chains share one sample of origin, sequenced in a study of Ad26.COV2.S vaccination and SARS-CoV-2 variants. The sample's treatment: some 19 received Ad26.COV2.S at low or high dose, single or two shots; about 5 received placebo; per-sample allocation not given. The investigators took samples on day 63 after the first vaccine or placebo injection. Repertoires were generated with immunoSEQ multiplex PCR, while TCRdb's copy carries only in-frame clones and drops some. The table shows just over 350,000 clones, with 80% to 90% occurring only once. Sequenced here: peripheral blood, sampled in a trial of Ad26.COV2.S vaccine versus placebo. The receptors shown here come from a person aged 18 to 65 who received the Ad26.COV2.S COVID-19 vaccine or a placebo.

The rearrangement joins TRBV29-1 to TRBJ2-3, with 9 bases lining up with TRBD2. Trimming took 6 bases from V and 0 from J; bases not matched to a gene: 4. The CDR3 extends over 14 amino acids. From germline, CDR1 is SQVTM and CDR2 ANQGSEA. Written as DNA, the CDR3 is TGCAGCGTCGTGACTAGCGGTAGCACAGATACGCAGTATTTT. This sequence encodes CSVVTSGSTDTQYF.

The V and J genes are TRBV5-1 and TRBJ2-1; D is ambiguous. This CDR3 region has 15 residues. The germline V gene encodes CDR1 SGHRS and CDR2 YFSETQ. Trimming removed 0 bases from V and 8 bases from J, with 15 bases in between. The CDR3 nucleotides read TGCGCCAGCAGCTTGGTGTCAGATTTGGCCGATGAGCAGTTCTTC. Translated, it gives CASSLVSDLADEQFF.

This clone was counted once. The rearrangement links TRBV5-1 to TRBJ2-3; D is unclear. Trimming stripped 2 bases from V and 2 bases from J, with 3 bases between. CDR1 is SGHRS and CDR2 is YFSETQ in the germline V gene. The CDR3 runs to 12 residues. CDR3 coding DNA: TGCGCCAGCAGCTTACACACAGATACGCAGTATTTT. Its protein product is CASSLHTDTQYF.

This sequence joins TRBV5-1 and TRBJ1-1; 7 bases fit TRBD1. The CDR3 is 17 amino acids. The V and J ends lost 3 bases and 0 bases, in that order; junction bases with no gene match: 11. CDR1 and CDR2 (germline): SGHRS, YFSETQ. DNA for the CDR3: TGCGCCAGCAGCTCAAGGGGAATGGGACAGCTGAACACTGAAGCTTTCTTT. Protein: CASSSRGMGQLNTEAFF.

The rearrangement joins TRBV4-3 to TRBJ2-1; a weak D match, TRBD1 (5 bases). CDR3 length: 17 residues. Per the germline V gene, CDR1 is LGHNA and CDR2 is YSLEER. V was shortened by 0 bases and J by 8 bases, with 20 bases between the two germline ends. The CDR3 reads CASSQEPMGITRDEQFF. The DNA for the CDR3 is TGCGCCAGCAGCCAAGAACCCATGGGGATAACCAGGGATGAGCAGTTCTTC.

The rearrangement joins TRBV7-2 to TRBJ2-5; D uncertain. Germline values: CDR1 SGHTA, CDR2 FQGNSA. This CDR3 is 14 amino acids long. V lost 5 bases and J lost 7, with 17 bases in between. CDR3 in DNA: TGTGCCAGCAGCCCAGGTGGGCCCAAGGGGACCCAGTACTTC. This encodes CASSPGGPKGTQYF.